These 3 T cell receptor beta chains share one sample of origin, sequenced in a study of blood T cells in healthy people across ages. The use of a sample-barcoded 5' primer and a J-beta primer mix characterized a second PCR of roughly 7 to 11 cycles. TCRdb re-called the 5' RACE reads through MiXCR, storing one row per CDR3 protein. The sample shows 1,500,000 or so distinct CDR3 sequences, 45% to 70% of them seen only once. Sequenced material: blood. These receptors were obtained from a man younger than 35 in good health.

The J gene is TRBJ1-6, the V gene TRBV4-2; D is perhaps TRBD1 (6 bases). CDR1 and CDR2 (germline): LGHNA, YNFKEQ. V was clipped by 1 base and J by 10 bases, with 17 bases between them. The CDR3 extends over 16 amino acids. CDR3 coding DNA: TGTGCCAGCAGCCAAGCGGCCTTGGGGGCAGACTCACCCCTCCACTTT. Its translation: CASSQAALGADSPLHF.

The chain uses TRBV15 and TRBJ2-7; no clear D gene. V was cut by 0 bases and J by 1 base, with 7 bases left in between. This CDR3 has 14 amino acids. CDR1 and CDR2 from the germline V gene are LNHNV and YYDKDF (reference sequence). The CDR3, as DNA: TGTGCCACCAGCAGAGAGCTGGTTTCCTACGAGCAGTACTTC. The encoded protein is CATSRELVSYEQYF.

This clonotype was detected once. The chain uses TRBV6-5 and TRBJ1-4, with 7 bases that match TRBD1. This CDR3 is built from 18 residues. V shed 4 bases and J 10 bases; nucleotides not matched to a gene: 21. CDR1 MNHEY and CDR2 SVGAGI come from the germline V gene. DNA of the CDR3: TGTGCCAGCAGTTTGGGACAGATATTTCTTGGGGAAGGGGGAAAACTGTTTTTT. This codes for CASSLGQIFLGEGGKLFF.